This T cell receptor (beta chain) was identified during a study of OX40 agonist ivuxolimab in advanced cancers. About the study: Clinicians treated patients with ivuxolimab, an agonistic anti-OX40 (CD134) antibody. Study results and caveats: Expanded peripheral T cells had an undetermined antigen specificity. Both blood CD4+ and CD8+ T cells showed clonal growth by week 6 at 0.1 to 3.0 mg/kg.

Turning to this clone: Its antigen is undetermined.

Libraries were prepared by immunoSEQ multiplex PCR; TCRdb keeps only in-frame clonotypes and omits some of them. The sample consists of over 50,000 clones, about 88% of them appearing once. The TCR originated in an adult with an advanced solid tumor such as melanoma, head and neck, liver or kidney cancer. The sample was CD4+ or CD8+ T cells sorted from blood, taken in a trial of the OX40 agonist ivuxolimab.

The CDR3 reads CASSGPGISSYEQYF. The CDR3 region has the DNA TGTGCCAGTAGTGGCCCCGGGATCAGCTCCTACGAGCAGTACTTC. The rearrangement joins TRBV19 to TRBJ2-7; D perhaps matches TRBD2 (5 bases). V was pared by 5 bases and J by 0 bases, with 14 bases between. Germline assignment: CDR1 LNHDA and CDR2 SQIVND (reference sequence). This CDR3 spans 15 amino acids.